This TCR beta chain was recovered during a study of cytomegalovirus exposure and HLA in healthy donors. On the study more broadly: A later analysis reported the 100 to 150 validation repertoires used the same platform as the 500 to 800 first-cohort repertoires.

The table came from immunoSEQ multiplex PCR; TCRdb's copy has only in-frame clones and leaves some out. The sample yields approximately 160,000 clones, less than 95% seen once. This TCR derives from a woman younger than 35 in good health and CMV-seropositive. The specimen was PBMCs.

The CDR3 is CASSQDYRGGPFYEQYF. In DNA form, the CDR3 reads TGCGCCAGCAGCCAAGATTATCGGGGAGGGCCCTTCTACGAGCAGTACTTC. The chain combines TRBV4-3 with TRBJ2-7; TRBD2 aligns across 7 bases. CDR1 and CDR2 (germline): LGHNA, YSLEER. This CDR3 contains 17 residues. Losses at the gene ends were 0 bases for V and 3 bases for J; bases not matched to a gene: 11.